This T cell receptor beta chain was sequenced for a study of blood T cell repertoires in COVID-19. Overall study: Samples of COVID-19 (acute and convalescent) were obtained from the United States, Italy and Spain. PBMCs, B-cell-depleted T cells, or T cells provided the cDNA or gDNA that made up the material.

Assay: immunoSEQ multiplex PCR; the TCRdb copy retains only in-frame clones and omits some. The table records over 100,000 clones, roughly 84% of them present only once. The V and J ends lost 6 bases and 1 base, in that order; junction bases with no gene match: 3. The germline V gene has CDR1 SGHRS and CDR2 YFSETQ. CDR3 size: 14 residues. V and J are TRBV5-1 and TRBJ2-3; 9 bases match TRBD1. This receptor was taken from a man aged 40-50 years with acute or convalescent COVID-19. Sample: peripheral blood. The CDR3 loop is CASTRDRGTDTQYF. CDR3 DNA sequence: TGCGCCAGCACCCGGGACAGGGGCACAGATACGCAGTATTTT.